This T cell receptor beta chain originates from a study of T cells in Graves' hyperthyroidism and ophthalmopathy. From RNA transcripts, TCR beta CDR3 regions were amplified. Initially, a first-round RT-PCR of the TCR CDR3 employed the HTBI primer set. TCRdb re-called the multiplex PCR reads with MiXCR, one entry per CDR3 protein. The sample consists of around 350,000 distinct CDR3 sequences, approximately 19% of them appearing once. This clonotype occurred many times. Stable disease denoted Graves' hyperthyroidism without ophthalmopathy progression within 18 months. The CDR3 has 11 amino acids. V lost 8 bases and J lost 7; bases outside the gene matches: 3. Germline V gene sequence: CDR1 SEHNR, CDR2 FQNEAQ (reference sequence).

The J gene is TRBJ1-1, the V gene TRBV7-9; 8 bases fit TRBD1. Sequencing was done on a sample of blood. The sequence derives from a woman aged 18-30 years with Graves' hyperthyroidism. CDR3 DNA: TGTGCCAGCCAGGGGGCCGGTGAAGCTTTCTTT. It specifies CASQGAGEAFF.